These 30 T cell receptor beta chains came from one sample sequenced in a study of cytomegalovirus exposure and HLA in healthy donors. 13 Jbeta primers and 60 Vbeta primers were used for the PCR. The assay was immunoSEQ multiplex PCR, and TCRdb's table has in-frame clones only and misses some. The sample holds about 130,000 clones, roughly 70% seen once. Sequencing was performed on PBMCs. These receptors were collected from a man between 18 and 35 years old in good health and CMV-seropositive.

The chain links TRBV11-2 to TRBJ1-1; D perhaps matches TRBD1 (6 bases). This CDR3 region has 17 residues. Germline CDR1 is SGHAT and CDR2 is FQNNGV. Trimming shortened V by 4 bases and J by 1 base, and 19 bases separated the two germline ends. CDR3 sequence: CASSSQGQPKPNTEAFF. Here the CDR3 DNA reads TGTGCCAGCAGCTCACAGGGACAACCAAAGCCGAACACTGAAGCTTTCTTT.

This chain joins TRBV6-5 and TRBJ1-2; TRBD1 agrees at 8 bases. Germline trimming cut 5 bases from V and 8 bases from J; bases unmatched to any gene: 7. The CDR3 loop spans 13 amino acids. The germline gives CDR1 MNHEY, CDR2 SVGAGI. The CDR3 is CASSNQGAWGYTF. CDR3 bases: TGTGCCAGCAGTAACCAGGGGGCGTGGGGCTACACCTTC.

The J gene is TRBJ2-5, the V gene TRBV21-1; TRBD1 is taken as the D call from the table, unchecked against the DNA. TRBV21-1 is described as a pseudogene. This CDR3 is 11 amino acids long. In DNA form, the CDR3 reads TGTGCCAGCAGCACCTACAGGCCAGGACACTTC. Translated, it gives CASSTYRPGHF.

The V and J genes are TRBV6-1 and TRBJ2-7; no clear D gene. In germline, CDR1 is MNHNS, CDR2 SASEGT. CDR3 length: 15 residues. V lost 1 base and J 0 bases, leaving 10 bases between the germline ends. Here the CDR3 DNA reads TGTGCCAGCAGTGAAGTACAGCTGCCCTCCTACGAGCAGTACTTC. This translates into CASSEVQLPSYEQYF.

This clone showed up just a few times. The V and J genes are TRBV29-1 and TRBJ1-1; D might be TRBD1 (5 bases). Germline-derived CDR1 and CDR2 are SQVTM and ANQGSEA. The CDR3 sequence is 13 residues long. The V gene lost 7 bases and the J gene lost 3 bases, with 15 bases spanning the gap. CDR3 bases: TGCAGCGCCGCGCGGGGAGGGGACACTGAAGCTTTCTTT. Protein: CSAARGGDTEAFF.

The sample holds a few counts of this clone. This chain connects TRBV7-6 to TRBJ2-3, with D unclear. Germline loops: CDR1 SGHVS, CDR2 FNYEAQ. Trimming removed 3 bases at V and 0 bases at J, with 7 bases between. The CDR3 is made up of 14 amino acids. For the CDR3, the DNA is TGTGCCAGCAGCTTCGCGATAAGCACAGATACGCAGTATTTT. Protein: CASSFAISTDTQYF.

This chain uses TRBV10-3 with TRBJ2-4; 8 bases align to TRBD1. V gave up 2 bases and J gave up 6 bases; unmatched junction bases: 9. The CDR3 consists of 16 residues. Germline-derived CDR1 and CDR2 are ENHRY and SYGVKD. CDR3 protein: CAISEGQGGIGNIQYF. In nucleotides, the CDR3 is TGTGCCATCAGTGAGGGACAGGGAGGAATCGGAAACATTCAGTACTTC.

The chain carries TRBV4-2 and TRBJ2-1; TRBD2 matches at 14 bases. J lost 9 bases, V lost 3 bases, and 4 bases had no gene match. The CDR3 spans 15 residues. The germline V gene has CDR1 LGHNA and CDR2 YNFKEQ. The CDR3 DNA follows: TGTGCCAGCAGCCAGGAGACTAGCGGGAGGGCTGAGCAGTTCTTC. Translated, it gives CASSQETSGRAEQFF.

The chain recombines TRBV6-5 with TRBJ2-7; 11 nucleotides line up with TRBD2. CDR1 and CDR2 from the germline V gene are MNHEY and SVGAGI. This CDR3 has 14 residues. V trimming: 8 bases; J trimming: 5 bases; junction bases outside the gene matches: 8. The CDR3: CASGRSGRANEQYF. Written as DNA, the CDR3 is TGTGCCAGCGGACGTAGCGGGAGGGCGAACGAGCAGTACTTC.

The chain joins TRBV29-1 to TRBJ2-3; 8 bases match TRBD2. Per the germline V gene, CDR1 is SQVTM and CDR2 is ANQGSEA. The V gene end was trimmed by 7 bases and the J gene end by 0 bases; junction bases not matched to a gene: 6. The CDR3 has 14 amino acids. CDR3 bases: TGCAGCGGACGGGGGGGCTGGAGCACAGATACGCAGTATTTT. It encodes CSGRGGWSTDTQYF.

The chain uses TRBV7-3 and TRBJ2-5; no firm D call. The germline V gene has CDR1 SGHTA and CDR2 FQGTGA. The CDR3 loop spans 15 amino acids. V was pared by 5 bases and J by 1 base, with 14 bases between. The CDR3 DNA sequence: TGTGCCAGCAGCCCCCAAGCTACTGCCCAAGAGACCCAGTACTTC. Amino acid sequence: CASSPQATAQETQYF.

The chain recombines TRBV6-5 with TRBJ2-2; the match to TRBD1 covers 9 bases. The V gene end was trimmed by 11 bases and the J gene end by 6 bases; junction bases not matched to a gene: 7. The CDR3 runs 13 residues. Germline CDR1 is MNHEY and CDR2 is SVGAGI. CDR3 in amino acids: CAVGQGGSGELFF. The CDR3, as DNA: TGTGCCGTGGGACAGGGTGGGTCCGGGGAGCTGTTTTTT.

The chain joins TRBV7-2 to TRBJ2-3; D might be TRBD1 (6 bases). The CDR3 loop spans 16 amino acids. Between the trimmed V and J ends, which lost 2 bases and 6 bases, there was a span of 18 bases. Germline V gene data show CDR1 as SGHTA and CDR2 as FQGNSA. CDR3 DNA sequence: TGTGCCAGCAGCTTATTCGGACAGCAGGCGGGTGATACGCAGTATTTT. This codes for CASSLFGQQAGDTQYF.

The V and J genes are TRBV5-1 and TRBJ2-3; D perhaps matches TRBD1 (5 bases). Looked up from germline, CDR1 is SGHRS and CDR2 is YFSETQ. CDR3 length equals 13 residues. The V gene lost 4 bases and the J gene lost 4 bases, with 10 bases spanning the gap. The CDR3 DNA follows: TGCGCCAGCAGCCCCCAGGGCGCAGATACGCAGTATTTT. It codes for CASSPQGADTQYF. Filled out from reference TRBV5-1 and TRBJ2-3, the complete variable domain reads KAGVTQTPRYLIKTRGQQVTLSCSPISGHRSVSWYQQTPGQGLQFLFEYFSETQRNKGNFPGRFSGRQFSNSRSEMNVSTLELGDSALYLCASSPQGADTQYFGPGTRLTVL.

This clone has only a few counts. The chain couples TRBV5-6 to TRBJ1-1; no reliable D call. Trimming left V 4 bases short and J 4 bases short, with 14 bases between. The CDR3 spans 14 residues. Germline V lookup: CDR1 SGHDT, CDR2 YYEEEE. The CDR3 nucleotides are TGTGCCAGCAGCCTAAGGACTCGGGTCACTGAAGCTTTCTTT. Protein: CASSLRTRVTEAFF. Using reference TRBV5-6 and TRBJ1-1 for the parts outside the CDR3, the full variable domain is DAGVTQSPTHLIKTRGQQVTLRCSPKSGHDTVSWYQQALGQGPQFIFQYYEEEERQRGNFPDRFSGHQFPNYSSELNVNALLLGDSALYLCASSLRTRVTEAFFGQGTRLTVV.

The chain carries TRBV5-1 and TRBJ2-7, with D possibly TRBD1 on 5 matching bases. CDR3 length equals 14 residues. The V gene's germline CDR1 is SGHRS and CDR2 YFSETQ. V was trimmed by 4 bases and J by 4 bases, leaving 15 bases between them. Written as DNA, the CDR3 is TGCGCCAGCAGCCATCAGGGTACCGGATACGAGCAGTACTTC. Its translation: CASSHQGTGYEQYF.

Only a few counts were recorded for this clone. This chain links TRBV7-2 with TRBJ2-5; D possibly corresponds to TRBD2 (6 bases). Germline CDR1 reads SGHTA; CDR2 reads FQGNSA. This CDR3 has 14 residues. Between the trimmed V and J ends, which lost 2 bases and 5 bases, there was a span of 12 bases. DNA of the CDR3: TGTGCCAGCAGCTTATTCGGGGGTGCGGAGACCCAGTACTTC. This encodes CASSLFGGAETQYF. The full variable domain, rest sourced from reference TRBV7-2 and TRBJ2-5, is GAGVSQSPSNKVTEKGKDVELRCDPISGHTALYWYRQSLGQGLEFLIYFQGNSAPDKSGLPSDRFSAERTGGSVSTLTIQRTQQEDSAVYLCASSLFGGAETQYFGPGTRLLVL.

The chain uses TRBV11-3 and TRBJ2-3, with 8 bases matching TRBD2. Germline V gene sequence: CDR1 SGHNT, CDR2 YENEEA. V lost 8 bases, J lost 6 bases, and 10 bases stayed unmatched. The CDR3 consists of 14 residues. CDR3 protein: CASGTRGGSDTQYF. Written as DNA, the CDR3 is TGTGCCAGCGGGACTAGGGGAGGAAGTGATACGCAGTATTTT. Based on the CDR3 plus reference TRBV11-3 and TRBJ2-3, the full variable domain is EAGVVQSPRYKIIEKKQPVAFWCNPISGHNTLYWYLQNLGQGPELLIRYENEEAVDDSQLPKDRFSAERLKGVDSTLKIQPAELGDSAVYLCASGTRGGSDTQYFGPGTRLTVL.

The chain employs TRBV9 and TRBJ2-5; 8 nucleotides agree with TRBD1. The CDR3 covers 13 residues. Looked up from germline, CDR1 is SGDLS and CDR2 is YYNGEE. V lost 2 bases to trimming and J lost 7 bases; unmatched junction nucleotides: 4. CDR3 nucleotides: TGTGCCAGCAGCGTGACAGGGGAAGGGACCCAGTACTTC. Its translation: CASSVTGEGTQYF.

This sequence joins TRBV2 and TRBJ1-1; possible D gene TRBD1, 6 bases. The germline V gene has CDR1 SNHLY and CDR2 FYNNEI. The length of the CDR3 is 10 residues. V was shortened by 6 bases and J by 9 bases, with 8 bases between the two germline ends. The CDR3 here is CASRDSKAFF. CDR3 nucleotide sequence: TGTGCCAGCAGGGACAGTAAAGCTTTCTTT.

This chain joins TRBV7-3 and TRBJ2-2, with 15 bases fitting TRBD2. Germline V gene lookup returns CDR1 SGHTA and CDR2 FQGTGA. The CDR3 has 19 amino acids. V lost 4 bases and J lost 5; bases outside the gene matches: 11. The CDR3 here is CASSSGLAGGLKGTGELFF. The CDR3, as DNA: TGTGCCAGCAGCTCGGGACTAGCGGGAGGTTTAAAGGGGACCGGGGAGCTGTTTTTT.

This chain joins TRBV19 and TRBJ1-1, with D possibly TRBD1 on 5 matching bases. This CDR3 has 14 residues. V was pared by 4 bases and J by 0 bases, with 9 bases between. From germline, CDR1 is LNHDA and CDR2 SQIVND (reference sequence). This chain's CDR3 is CASSTRQLNTEAFF. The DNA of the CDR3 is TGTGCCAGTAGTACTAGACAGTTGAACACTGAAGCTTTCTTT.

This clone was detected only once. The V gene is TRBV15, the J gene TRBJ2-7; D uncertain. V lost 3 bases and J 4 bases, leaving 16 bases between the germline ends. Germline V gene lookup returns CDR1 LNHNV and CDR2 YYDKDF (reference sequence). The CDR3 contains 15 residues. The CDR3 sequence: CATSRIKGGAYEQYF. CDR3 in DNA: TGTGCCACCAGCAGGATCAAAGGCGGAGCATACGAGCAGTACTTC.

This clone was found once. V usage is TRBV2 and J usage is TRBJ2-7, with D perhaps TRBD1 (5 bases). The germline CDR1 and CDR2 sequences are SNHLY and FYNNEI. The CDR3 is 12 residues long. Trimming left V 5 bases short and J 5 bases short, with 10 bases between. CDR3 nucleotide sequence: TGTGCCAGCAGTCCGCAGGGAAACGAGCAGTACTTC. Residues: CASSPQGNEQYF. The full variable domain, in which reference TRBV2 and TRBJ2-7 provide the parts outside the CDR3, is EPEVTQTPSHQVTQMGQEVILRCVPISNHLYFYWYRQILGQKVEFLVSFYNNEISEKSEIFDDQFSVERPDGSNFTLKIRSTKLEDSAMYFCASSPQGNEQYFGPGTRLTVT.

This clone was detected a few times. CDR3 in DNA: TGTGCCAGCAGCTTGAATCAGGGCGGTATTGAAAAACTGTTTTTT. Its protein product is CASSLNQGGIEKLFF. This sequence joins TRBV5-4 and TRBJ1-4; D is possibly TRBD1 (5 bases). CDR3 size: 15 residues. The ends were cut back, 1 base at V and 7 bases at J, with 14 bases in the middle. The germline CDR1 and CDR2 sequences are SGHNT and YYREEE (reference sequence).

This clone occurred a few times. For the CDR3, the DNA is TGTGCCAGCAGCTTGCGTGCCGGTCTTACTGAAGCTTTCTTT. Translating gives CASSLRAGLTEAFF. J is TRBJ1-1 and V is TRBV5-4; D not certain. Trimming took off 1 base at V and 5 bases at J, with 12 bases between the two ends. This CDR3 comprises 14 residues. In germline, CDR1 is SGHNT, CDR2 YYREEE (reference sequence). The full variable domain, rest sourced from reference TRBV5-4 and TRBJ1-1, is ETGVTQSPTHLIKTRGQQVTLRCSSQSGHNTVSWYQQALGQGPQFIFQYYREEENGRGNFPPRFSGLQFPNYSSELNVNALELDDSALYLCASSLRAGLTEAFFGQGTRLTVV.

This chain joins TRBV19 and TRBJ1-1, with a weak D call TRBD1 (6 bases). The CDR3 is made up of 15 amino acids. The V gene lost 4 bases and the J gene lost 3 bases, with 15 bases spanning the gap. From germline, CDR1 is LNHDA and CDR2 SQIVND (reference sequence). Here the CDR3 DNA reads TGTGCCAGTAGTACCCCCGGCAGGGGAGACACTGAAGCTTTCTTT. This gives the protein CASSTPGRGDTEAFF.

The CDR3 DNA sequence: TGTGCCAGCAGTTTCAGACAGCCCCAGCATTTT. Protein: CASSFRQPQHF. This chain uses TRBV28 with TRBJ1-5; D remains ambiguous. The CDR3 consists of 11 residues. V dropped 3 bases and J dropped 7 bases, with 4 bases sitting between them. The germline V gene has CDR1 MDHEN and CDR2 SYDVKM.

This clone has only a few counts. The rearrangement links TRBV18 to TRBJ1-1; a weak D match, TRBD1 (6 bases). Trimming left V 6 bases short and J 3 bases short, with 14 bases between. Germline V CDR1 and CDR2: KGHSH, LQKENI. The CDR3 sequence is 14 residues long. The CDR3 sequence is CASSRRGVYTEAFF. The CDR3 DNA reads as TGTGCCAGCTCTCGCAGGGGTGTTTACACTGAAGCTTTCTTT.

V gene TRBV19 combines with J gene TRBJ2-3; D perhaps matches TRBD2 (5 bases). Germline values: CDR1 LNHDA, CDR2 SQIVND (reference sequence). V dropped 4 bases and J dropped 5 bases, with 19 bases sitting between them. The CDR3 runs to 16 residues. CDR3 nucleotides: TGTGCCAGTAGTAGAGGCACAGAAGCAGGAGGAGATACGCAGTATTTT. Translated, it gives CASSRGTEAGGDTQYF.